The 11 T cell receptor beta chains in this list originate from one sample, sequenced in a study of OX40 agonist ivuxolimab in advanced cancers. The protocol was immunoSEQ multiplex PCR, while the TCRdb copy is restricted to in-frame clones and leaves out a portion. The sample has under 80,000 clones; roughly 87% are singletons. Specimen: CD4+ or CD8+ T cells sorted from blood, collected in a trial of the OX40 agonist ivuxolimab. The origin of the receptors is an adult with an advanced solid tumor such as melanoma, head and neck, liver or kidney cancer.

The rearrangement joins TRBV19 to TRBJ2-3; D may match TRBD1 or TRBD2 (5 bases each). Germline V lookup: CDR1 LNHDA, CDR2 SQIVND (reference sequence). CDR3 length equals 16 residues. Trimming shortened V by 6 bases and J by 0 bases, and 16 bases separated the two germline ends. The CDR3 DNA reads as TGTGCCAGTAGGACGAGGTTGAGGGGTAGCACAGATACGCAGTATTTT. As protein: CASRTRLRGSTDTQYF.

This clone has only a few counts. The rearrangement uses TRBV14 and TRBJ2-1; no reliable D call. V shed 4 bases and J shed 5 bases, with 12 bases lying between them. CDR3 length: 14 residues. CDR1 SGHDN and CDR2 FVKESK come from the germline V gene. CDR3 protein: CASSPFLGDNEQFF. The CDR3 region has the DNA TGTGCCAGCAGCCCCTTCCTAGGCGACAATGAGCAGTTCTTC.

This chain joins TRBV27 and TRBJ2-1, with TRBD2 matching 8 bases. CDR1 and CDR2 from the germline V gene are MNHEY and SMNVEV (reference sequence). This CDR3 has 15 residues. V lost 3 bases and J lost 12; bases outside the gene matches: 13. For the CDR3, the DNA is TGTGCCAGCAGTTTCAGAGCGGGGGTTGACAATCGGCAGTTCTTC. It translates to CASSFRAGVDNRQFF.

The rearrangement uses TRBV2 and TRBJ2-2; D is perhaps TRBD1 (6 bases). In germline, CDR1 is SNHLY, CDR2 FYNNEI. V dropped 2 bases and J dropped 1 base, with 8 bases sitting between them. The CDR3 length is 15 residues. CDR3 DNA sequence: TGTGCCAGCAGTGAACAACAGGGGAACACCGGGGAGCTGTTTTTT. Translating it yields CASSEQQGNTGELFF. The variable domain in full, completed from reference TRBV2 and TRBJ2-2, reads EPEVTQTPSHQVTQMGQEVILRCVPISNHLYFYWYRQILGQKVEFLVSFYNNEISEKSEIFDDQFSVERPDGSNFTLKIRSTKLEDSAMYFCASSEQQGNTGELFFGEGSRLTVL.

The chain recombines TRBV7-2 with TRBJ1-2; D gene uncertain. Trimming pared 5 bases from V and 0 bases from J, leaving 13 bases between. The CDR3 totals 15 residues. CDR1 and CDR2 from the germline V gene are SGHTA and FQGNSA. The DNA for the CDR3 is TGTGCCAGCAGCCAGATAACCGGAGCTAACTATGGCTACACCTTC. Amino acid sequence: CASSQITGANYGYTF.

This clone was counted a few times. V is TRBV29-1 and J is TRBJ2-1; tentative D call: TRBD1 (5 bases). This CDR3 contains 12 residues. V lost 6 bases to trimming and J lost 6 bases, with 12 bases between them. The germline V gene has CDR1 SQVTM and CDR2 ANQGSEA. The CDR3 coding sequence is TGCAGCGTACCCCACGACAGCAATGAGCAGTTCTTC. Its protein product is CSVPHDSNEQFF.

V and J are TRBV6-5 and TRBJ1-1; 8 bases line up with TRBD1. Trimming at V came to 7 bases and at J to 4 bases, leaving 11 bases not matched to a gene. Germline-derived CDR1 and CDR2 are MNHEY and SVGAGI. This CDR3 contains 15 residues. The CDR3 nucleotides read TGTGCCAGCACCCCGCAGCTGACAGGGGCCACTGAAGCTTTCTTT. Its translation is CASTPQLTGATEAFF.

V gene TRBV30 combines with J gene TRBJ2-3, with D unclear. Between the trimmed V and J ends, which lost 1 base and 0 bases, there was a span of 14 bases. Germline V CDR1 and CDR2: GTSNPN, SVGIG (reference sequence). The CDR3 spans 16 residues. CDR3 sequence reads: CAWSEITGPSTDTQYF. The CDR3 DNA reads as TGTGCCTGGAGTGAAATTACTGGTCCTAGCACAGATACGCAGTATTTT.

This chain uses TRBV29-1 with TRBJ1-2; perhaps TRBD1 as D (5 bases). Germline lookup yields CDR1 SQVTM and CDR2 ANQGSEA. The length of the CDR3 is 13 residues. V gave up 0 bases and J gave up 3 bases, with 8 bases separating them. CDR3 loop: CSVEDRGDYGYTF. CDR3 DNA sequence: TGCAGCGTTGAAGATAGGGGTGACTATGGCTACACCTTC.

This clone was seen once. This chain uses TRBV20-1 with TRBJ2-1; D unclear. The ends were cut back, 3 bases at V and 5 bases at J, with 5 bases in the middle. Germline V gene data show CDR1 as DFQATT and CDR2 as SNEGSKA (reference sequence). The CDR3 has 11 residues. The CDR3 region has the DNA TGCAGTGCTAGCGTGAACAATGAGCAGTTCTTC. Translating it yields CSASVNNEQFF.

The chain uses TRBV6-5 and TRBJ1-1; D is possibly TRBD1 (5 bases). The V end lost 2 bases, the J end lost 1 base, and 11 bases lay between the germline ends. Germline CDR1 is MNHEY and CDR2 is SVGAGI. This CDR3 contains 15 residues. CDR3 sequence: CASSYEAGTNTEAFF. The CDR3 region has the DNA TGTGCCAGCAGTTACGAAGCAGGGACGAACACTGAAGCTTTCTTT.